Following are 21 T cell receptor beta chains from one sample sequenced in a study of blood T cells in healthy people across ages. Alongside a J-beta primer mix, a sample-barcoded 5' primer served in a second PCR lasting about 7 to 11 cycles. TCRdb itself ran the 5' RACE reads through MiXCR, one entry per CDR3 protein. This sample yields 1.5 million to 1.9 million distinct CDR3 sequences, of which less than 45% are seen a single time; about 4.1% belongs to the top ten. Material for sequencing was blood. The receptors come from a woman between 18 and 29 years old in good health.

The chain recombines TRBV4-1 with TRBJ2-1; the match to TRBD2 covers 12 bases. The junction had 16 bases not matched to a gene; V was cut back by 3 bases and J by 4 bases. This CDR3 comprises 20 residues. Per germline, CDR1 MGHRA and CDR2 YSYEKL. CDR3 nucleotides: TGCGCCAGCAGCCATCCTGCGACTAGCGGGGGCCCCAGACCTTACAATGAGCAGTTCTTC. Encoded protein: CASSHPATSGGPRPYNEQFF.

J is TRBJ2-7 and V is TRBV29-1; D remains unclear. The CDR3 is made up of 12 amino acids. Germline V lookup: CDR1 SQVTM, CDR2 ANQGSEA. Between the trimmed V and J ends, which lost 8 bases and 1 base, there was a span of 12 bases. CDR3 protein: CSILTRSYEQYF. The CDR3 coding sequence is TGCAGCATACTGACGCGTTCCTACGAGCAGTACTTC.

This clonotype appeared a few times. The chain employs TRBV20-1 and TRBJ2-1, with TRBD2 identical over 9 bases. This CDR3 has 16 amino acids. Germline V gives CDR1 DFQATT, CDR2 SNEGSKA (reference sequence). With V trimmed by 5 bases and J by 0 bases, 8 bases remained unmatched. CDR3 nucleotide sequence: TGCAGTGCTCACCACCTAGCGGGGAGCTCCTACAATGAGCAGTTCTTC. Its protein product is CSAHHLAGSSYNEQFF.

The CDR3 loop is CSARGTSEGAGETQYF. The CDR3 DNA is TGCAGTGCTAGGGGGACTAGCGAGGGGGCCGGTGAGACCCAGTACTTC. The chain recombines TRBV20-1 with TRBJ2-5; 10 bases match TRBD2. Germline values: CDR1 DFQATT, CDR2 SNEGSKA (reference sequence). This CDR3 spans 16 amino acids. Trimming cost V 3 bases and J 5 bases; bases outside gene matches: 12.

This chain uses TRBV9 with TRBJ2-7, with TRBD2 matching over 7 bases. This CDR3 is built from 14 residues. Germline V CDR1 and CDR2: SGDLS, YYNGEE. V gave up 3 bases and J gave up 2 bases; unmatched junction bases: 5. CDR3 nucleotides: TGTGCCAGCAGCGGCCGGCGGGGGACCTACGAGCAGTACTTC. It specifies CASSGRRGTYEQYF.

J is TRBJ2-1 and V is TRBV20-1, with TRBD2 as a possible D gene (5 bases). Trimming cost V 2 bases and J 9 bases, with 14 bases left between them. Germline assignment: CDR1 DFQATT and CDR2 SNEGSKA (reference sequence). The CDR3 loop spans 13 amino acids. The CDR3, as DNA: TGCAGTGCTAGATTCCCTAGCTGGGGTGAGCAGTTCTTC. Amino acid sequence: CSARFPSWGEQFF.

This clonotype was observed a handful of times. This rearrangement joins TRBV11-3 to TRBJ2-7; no definite D call. The CDR3 is 14 amino acids. The V gene lost 4 bases and the J gene lost 4 bases, with 14 bases spanning the gap. From germline, CDR1 is SGHNT and CDR2 YENEEA. Here the CDR3 reads CASSSNGPYYEQYF. The CDR3 nucleotides are TGTGCCAGCAGCTCCAACGGGCCTTATTACGAGCAGTACTTC.

In this sample, this clonotype turned up a few times. CDR3: CASRNAGGDGYTF. Here the CDR3 DNA reads TGTGCCAGCAGGAACGCCGGGGGGGATGGCTACACCTTC. The V and J genes are TRBV2 and TRBJ1-2; D might be TRBD1 (5 bases). The length of the CDR3 is 13 residues. From germline, CDR1 is SNHLY and CDR2 FYNNEI. V was cut by 6 bases and J by 6 bases, with 14 bases left in between.

This clonotype was counted only a few times. The chain joins TRBV12-3 or TRBV12-4 to TRBJ1-6, with a tentative D call TRBD1 (5 bases). Trimming stripped 3 bases from V and 6 bases from J, with 12 bases between. The CDR3 has 15 residues. CDR3 sequence reads: CASSFSGRINSPLHF. CDR3 sequence (DNA): TGTGCCAGCAGTTTTTCGGGACGGATTAATTCACCCCTCCACTTT.

The rearrangement uses TRBV7-2 and TRBJ1-2; D remains ambiguous. Germline V gene data show CDR1 as SGHTA and CDR2 as FQGNSA. Trimming left V 5 bases short and J 2 bases short, with 12 bases between. The CDR3 is 14 residues long. The CDR3 DNA follows: TGTGCCAGCAGCGTACACCCGGTGAACTATGGCTACACCTTC. Protein sequence: CASSVHPVNYGYTF.

The genes are TRBV7-9 and TRBJ2-1; 10 bases map to TRBD2. V lost 3 bases, J lost 6 bases, and 11 bases stayed unmatched. The CDR3 extends over 17 amino acids. The germline CDR1 and CDR2 sequences are SEHNR and FQNEAQ (reference sequence). The CDR3 loop is CASSFVLAGVRGNEQFF. As DNA, the CDR3 is TGTGCCAGCAGCTTCGTGCTAGCGGGAGTACGGGGCAATGAGCAGTTCTTC.

The V call is TRBV20-1, the J call TRBJ1-1; 7 bases are shared with TRBD1. CDR1 is DFQATT, CDR2 SNEGSKA, per germline (reference sequence). With V trimmed by 2 bases and J by 3 bases, 9 bases remained unmatched. This CDR3 region has 15 residues. Written as DNA, the CDR3 is TGCAGTGCTAGAACAGGGGCTACGGGGGACACTGAAGCTTTCTTT. It is translated as CSARTGATGDTEAFF.

This clonotype was counted only a few times. This sequence joins TRBV12-3 or TRBV12-4 and TRBJ2-6; D not resolved. This CDR3 has 15 residues. V lost 5 bases and J lost 4, with 12 bases in between. The CDR3 spells CASSNSVWGANVLTF. The DNA of the CDR3 is TGTGCCAGCAGTAACAGCGTATGGGGGGCCAACGTCCTGACTTTC.

In DNA form, the CDR3 reads TGTGCCAGCAGTTCGGGACTGCTCCCGCGGGGCCAAGAGACCCAGTACTTC. Translating gives CASSSGLLPRGQETQYF. The chain uses TRBV12-3 or TRBV12-4 and TRBJ2-5; D is possibly TRBD2 (6 bases). V lost 4 bases, J lost 1 base, and 19 bases lay in between. This CDR3 contains 17 residues.

The DNA for the CDR3 is TGCGCCAGCAGCCAGGCCCGCCCGGGACAGGGATACAATGAGCAGTTCTTC. Translation: CASSQARPGQGYNEQFF. V gene TRBV4-1 combines with J gene TRBJ2-1, with TRBD1 matching 9 bases. After removal of 3 bases from V and 4 bases from J, the junction contained 10 bases not matched to a gene. Germline CDR1 and CDR2: MGHRA and YSYEKL. The CDR3 runs to 17 residues.

This clonotype was counted a few times. The chain is built from TRBV4-3 and TRBJ2-7; TRBD2 is a possible D gene (5 bases). Germline V CDR1 and CDR2: LGHNA, YSLEER. The CDR3 is 14 amino acids. Deletions cut 4 bases from V and 1 base from J, with 11 bases between. CDR3: CASSPYAGSYEQYF. CDR3 bases: TGCGCCAGCAGCCCTTACGCGGGTTCCTACGAGCAGTACTTC.

The CDR3 bases are TGTGCCAGCAGCGCACACTCCGACAGGGGAAATTCACCCCTCCACTTT. Translation gives CASSAHSDRGNSPLHF. The V and J genes are TRBV9 and TRBJ1-6, with 8 positions matching TRBD1. This CDR3 spans 16 amino acids. CDR1 is SGDLS, CDR2 YYNGEE, per germline. The junction had 9 bases not matched to a gene; V was cut back by 3 bases and J by 7 bases.

The J gene is TRBJ2-7, the V gene TRBV7-2, with a possible D match to TRBD1 (5 bases). This CDR3 contains 14 residues. Deletions cut 1 base from V and 5 bases from J, with 12 bases between. The germline V gene has CDR1 SGHTA and CDR2 FQGNSA. The CDR3 here is CASSLVGQGNEQYF. CDR3 coding DNA: TGTGCCAGCAGCTTAGTTGGGCAGGGAAACGAGCAGTACTTC.

The rearrangement uses TRBV20-1 and TRBJ2-7; D remains ambiguous. This CDR3 has 14 amino acids. V was clipped by 4 bases and J by 1 base, with 14 bases between them. Per the germline V gene, CDR1 is DFQATT and CDR2 is SNEGSKA (reference sequence). CDR3 DNA sequence: TGCAGTGCTATTCAGGTGGGAATGTCCTACGAGCAGTACTTC. This codes for CSAIQVGMSYEQYF.

The V gene is TRBV4-2, the J gene TRBJ2-3, with TRBD2 identical over 14 bases. This CDR3 region has 18 residues. With 1 base clipped from V and 4 bases from J, the junction kept 7 bases outside the gene matches. Germline CDR1 is LGHNA and CDR2 is YNFKEQ. The CDR3 nucleotides read TGTGCCAGCAGCCAAGTACCGGGACTAGCGGGGGACCCAGATACGCAGTATTTT. Translating it yields CASSQVPGLAGDPDTQYF.

The CDR3: CSAPSLRGVSYNEQYF. CDR3 bases: TGCAGTGCTCCCTCTTTAAGGGGAGTAAGTTACAATGAGCAGTACTTC. The chain couples TRBV20-1 to TRBJ2-1; possibly TRBD1 or TRBD2 for D (5 bases each). The end of the DNA aligns better with TRBJ2-7, so the J call may be wrong. CDR3 length equals 16 residues. Per the germline V gene, CDR1 is DFQATT and CDR2 is SNEGSKA (reference sequence).